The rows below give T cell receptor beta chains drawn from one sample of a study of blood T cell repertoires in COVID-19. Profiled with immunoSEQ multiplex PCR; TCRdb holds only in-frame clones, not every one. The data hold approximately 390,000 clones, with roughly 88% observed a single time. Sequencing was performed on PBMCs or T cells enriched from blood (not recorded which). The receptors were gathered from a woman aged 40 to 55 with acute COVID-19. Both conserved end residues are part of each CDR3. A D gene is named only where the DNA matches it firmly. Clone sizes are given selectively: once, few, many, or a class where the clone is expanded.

CDR3 protein: CASSQIRTTSTDTQYF
CDR3 DNA: TGTGCCAGCTCACAGATAAGGACAACTAGCACAGATACGCAGTATTTT
J gene: TRBJ2-3
clone size: -
V gene: TRBV18
D gene: -

CDR3 protein: CASSYSTGVQPQHF
CDR3 DNA: TGTGCCAGCAGTTACTCGACAGGGGTTCAGCCCCAGCATTTT
J gene: TRBJ1-5
clone size: few
V gene: TRBV6-5
D gene: TRBD1

CDR3 protein: CASSGLAGYNEQFF
CDR3 DNA: TGTGCCAGCAGTGGACTAGCGGGCTACAATGAGCAGTTCTTC
J gene: TRBJ2-1
clone size: -
V gene: TRBV2
D gene: TRBD2

CDR3 protein: CASSLALAQETQYF
CDR3 DNA: TGTGCCAGCAGCTTAGCTCTAGCCCAAGAGACCCAGTACTTC
J gene: TRBJ2-5
clone size: -
V gene: TRBV11-2
D gene: -

CDR3 protein: CATSATGLFQETQYF
CDR3 DNA: TGTGCCACCAGCGCGACAGGGTTATTCCAAGAGACCCAGTACTTC
J gene: TRBJ2-5
clone size: -
V gene: TRBV24-1
D gene: TRBD1

CDR3 protein: CASSRGGLGYEQYF
CDR3 DNA: TGTGCCAGCAGCCGGGGGGGCCTAGGGTACGAGCAGTACTTC
J gene: TRBJ2-7
clone size: -
V gene: TRBV5-5
D gene: TRBD2

CDR3 protein: CASSRDTHRGTEAFF
CDR3 DNA: TGTGCCAGCAGCCGGGACACACACCGGGGCACTGAAGCTTTCTTT
J gene: TRBJ1-1
clone size: -
V gene: TRBV7-9
D gene: -

CDR3 protein: CASSLEGGIAKNIQYF
CDR3 DNA: TGCGCCAGCAGCTTGGAGGGAGGGATAGCCAAAAACATTCAGTACTTC
J gene: TRBJ2-4
clone size: -
V gene: TRBV5-1
D gene: TRBD2

CDR3 protein: CASSPTGNTEAFF
CDR3 DNA: TGTGCCAGCAGCCCGACGGGTAACACTGAAGCTTTCTTT
J gene: TRBJ1-1
clone size: -
V gene: TRBV6-5
D gene: -

CDR3 protein: CATSDRSGQGTDTQYF
CDR3 DNA: TGTGCCACCAGTGACCGCTCCGGACAGGGCACAGATACGCAGTATTTT
J gene: TRBJ2-3
clone size: -
V gene: TRBV24-1
D gene: TRBD1

CDR3 protein: CASSFTGQGYYGYTF
CDR3 DNA: TGTGCCAGCAGTTTCACGGGACAGGGGTACTATGGCTACACCTTC
J gene: TRBJ1-2
clone size: -
V gene: TRBV27
D gene: TRBD1

CDR3 protein: CASSGISSGNTIYF
CDR3 DNA: TGTGCCAGCTCGGGAATCTCCTCTGGAAACACCATATATTTT
J gene: TRBJ1-3
clone size: -
V gene: TRBV6-5
D gene: -

CDR3 protein: CSARTGGNTGELFF
CDR3 DNA: TGCAGCGCCCGGACAGGGGGCAACACCGGGGAGCTGTTTTTT
J gene: TRBJ2-2
clone size: -
V gene: TRBV29-1
D gene: TRBD1

CDR3 protein: CASSLLTGIEFF
CDR3 DNA: TGTGCCAGCAGTCTACTTACAGGGATAGAGTTCTTC
J gene: TRBJ2-1
clone size: -
V gene: TRBV6-5
D gene: -

CDR3 protein: CASSSDRDQPQHF
CDR3 DNA: TGTGCCAGCAGCTCGGACAGGGATCAGCCCCAGCATTTT
J gene: TRBJ1-5
clone size: -
V gene: TRBV5-4
D gene: TRBD1

CDR3 protein: CASSNGQGRNQPQHF
CDR3 DNA: TGTGCCAGCAGCAACGGACAGGGGCGCAATCAGCCCCAGCATTTT
J gene: TRBJ1-5
clone size: -
V gene: TRBV9
D gene: TRBD1

CDR3 protein: CASSQDRRDREVLTF
CDR3 DNA: TGTGCCAGCAGCCAAGATCGTAGGGACAGGGAGGTCCTCACCTTC
J gene: TRBJ1-2
clone size: -
V gene: TRBV14
D gene: TRBD1

CDR3 protein: CASSSQGRHGYTF
CDR3 DNA: TGTGCCAGCAGCTCACAGGGGAGGCACGGCTACACCTTC
J gene: TRBJ1-2
clone size: -
V gene: TRBV5-4
D gene: TRBD1

CDR3 protein: CASSGDSSYEQYF
CDR3 DNA: TGTGCCAGCAGTGGGGACAGTTCCTACGAGCAGTACTTC
J gene: TRBJ2-7
clone size: -
V gene: TRBV2
D gene: TRBD1

CDR3 protein: CASSQDLVAAYNEQFF
CDR3 DNA: TGCGCCAGCAGCCAAGATCTAGTAGCGGCCTACAATGAGCAGTTCTTC
J gene: TRBJ2-1
clone size: -
V gene: TRBV4-1
D gene: -

CDR3 protein: CASSQAAGGGNEQFF
CDR3 DNA: TGTGCCAGCAGCCAAGCCGCGGGGGGGGGCAATGAGCAGTTCTTC
J gene: TRBJ2-1
clone size: -
V gene: TRBV3-1/TRBV3-2
D gene: TRBD2

CDR3 protein: CASSHRDSSGNTIYF
CDR3 DNA: TGTGCCAGCAGCCATCGGGACAGTTCTGGAAACACCATATATTTT
J gene: TRBJ1-3
clone size: -
V gene: TRBV7-9
D gene: TRBD1